Each of the 5 T cell receptor beta chains below was sequenced from the same sample in a study of blood T cell repertoires in COVID-19. Measured with immunoSEQ multiplex PCR; TCRdb has only the in-frame clones, and not every one. The sample has some 300,000 clones; 70% to 90% are singletons. Specimen: peripheral blood. These receptors originate from a man in his 70s with acute or convalescent COVID-19.

The rearrangement joins TRBV9 to TRBJ2-3, with TRBD2 identical over 11 bases. Germline V gene data show CDR1 as SGDLS and CDR2 as YYNGEE. CDR3 length equals 16 residues. V dropped 4 bases and J dropped 2; count of bases not matched to a gene: 6. The DNA of the CDR3 is TGTGCCAGCAGCCCCTTAGCGGGGGGGAACACAGATACGCAGTATTTT. Protein: CASSPLAGGNTDTQYF.

This chain uses TRBV28 with TRBJ2-3, with TRBD2 matching 9 bases. The germline V gene has CDR1 MDHEN and CDR2 SYDVKM. The ends lost 7 bases at V and 6 bases at J; junction bases unmatched: 8. The CDR3 loop spans 14 amino acids. The CDR3 is CASNRRGGYDTQYF. The CDR3 DNA is TGTGCCAGCAACAGGCGGGGGGGCTATGATACGCAGTATTTT.

CDR3 in DNA: TGTGCCGGCCACAGGGTCCTCTATGAAAAACTGTTTTTT. It translates to CAGHRVLYEKLFF. The genes are TRBV30 and TRBJ1-4; D is perhaps TRBD1 (6 bases). Germline loops: CDR1 GTSNPN, CDR2 SVGIG (reference sequence). The CDR3 runs 13 residues. With 8 bases removed from V and 6 bases from J, the gap between germline ends came to 16 bases. Full variable domain (remainder filled in from reference TRBV30 and TRBJ1-4): SQTIHQWPATLVQPVGSPLSLECTVEGTSNPNLYWYRQAAGRGLQLLFYSVGIGQISSEVPQNLSASRPQDRQFILSSKKLLLSDSGFYLCAGHRVLYEKLFFGSGTQLSVL.

V usage is TRBV11-2 and J usage is TRBJ2-7; 10 bases match TRBD1. Germline trimming cut 0 bases from V and 5 bases from J; bases unmatched to any gene: 4. The CDR3 sequence is 15 residues long. From germline, CDR1 is SGHAT and CDR2 FQNNGV. CDR3: CASSLERTGGNEQYF. The CDR3 DNA follows: TGTGCCAGCAGCTTAGAACGGACAGGGGGTAACGAGCAGTACTTC.

This chain uses TRBV28 with TRBJ2-3; TRBD2 is a possible D gene (6 bases). CDR1 is MDHEN and CDR2 is SYDVKM in the germline V gene. This CDR3 region has 16 residues. V dropped 3 bases and J dropped 6 bases, with 19 bases sitting between them. CDR3 amino acids: CASSFAPGEGPDTQYF. DNA for the CDR3: TGTGCCAGCAGTTTTGCTCCGGGAGAGGGCCCGGATACGCAGTATTTT.